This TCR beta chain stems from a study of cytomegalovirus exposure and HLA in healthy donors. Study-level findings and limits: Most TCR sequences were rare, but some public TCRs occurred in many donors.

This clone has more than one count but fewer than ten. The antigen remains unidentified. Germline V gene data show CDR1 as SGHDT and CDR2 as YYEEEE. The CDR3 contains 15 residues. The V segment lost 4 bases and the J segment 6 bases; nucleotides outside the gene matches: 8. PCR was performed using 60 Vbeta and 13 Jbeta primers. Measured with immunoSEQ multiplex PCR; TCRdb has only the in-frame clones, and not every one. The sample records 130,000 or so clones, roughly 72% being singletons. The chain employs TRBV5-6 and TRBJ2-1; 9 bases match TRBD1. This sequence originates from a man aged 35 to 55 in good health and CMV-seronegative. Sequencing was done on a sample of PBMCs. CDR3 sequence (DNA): TGTGCCAGCAGCCTATCCGGGACAGGGATCAATGAGCAGTTCTTC. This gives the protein CASSLSGTGINEQFF. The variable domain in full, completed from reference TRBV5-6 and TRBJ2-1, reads DAGVTQSPTHLIKTRGQQVTLRCSPKSGHDTVSWYQQALGQGPQFIFQYYEEEERQRGNFPDRFSGHQFPNYSSELNVNALLLGDSALYLCASSLSGTGINEQFFGPGTRLTVL.